This is a list of T cell receptor beta chains from one sample in a study of shared clonotypes between healthy human individuals. Assay: immunoSEQ multiplex PCR; the TCRdb copy retains only in-frame clones and omits some. Here the sample spans fewer than 600,000 clones, around 76% being singletons. Sequencing was performed on PBMCs. Source of these receptors: a woman in her forties in good health. Some clones in this sample may be carry-over from other donors' samples. Each CDR3 is given with its conserved first and last residue. A D gene is named only where the DNA matches it firmly. Rows may omit the clone size; those that give it use once, few, many or a size class.

v_call	clone_size	j_call	d_call	cdr3_aa	cdr3_nt
TRBV29-1	few	TRBJ1-2	NA	CSVAPGSFDYGYTF	TGCAGCGTTGCTCCTGGGTCATTTGACTATGGCTACACCTTC
TRBV5-1	NA	TRBJ2-7	NA	CASRVATSYSYEQYF	TGCGCCAGCAGGGTGGCAACCAGTTACTCCTACGAGCAGTACTTC
TRBV28	NA	TRBJ2-1	NA	CASRSRGGTYNEQFF	TGTGCCAGCAGAAGCCGAGGGGGGACTTACAATGAGCAGTTCTTC
TRBV15	NA	TRBJ2-7	TRBD2	CATSRTSGLVSYEQYF	TGTGCCACCAGCAGAACCTCGGGACTAGTTTCCTACGAGCAGTACTTC
TRBV6-1	NA	TRBJ2-3	NA	CASRPSGLTDTQYF	TGTGCCAGCAGGCCCAGCGGGCTCACAGATACGCAGTATTTT
TRBV5-1	NA	TRBJ2-2	TRBD2	CASSLRTSGSAGELFF	TGCGCCAGCAGCCTACGGACTAGCGGGAGTGCCGGGGAGCTGTTTTTT
TRBV10-3	NA	TRBJ2-1	TRBD2	CAIRVTSGRENEQFF	TGTGCCATCAGGGTTACTAGCGGGAGAGAGAATGAGCAGTTCTTC
TRBV27	NA	TRBJ2-1	NA	CASSLSTAGEQFF	TGTGCCAGCAGTTTATCGACGGCAGGTGAGCAGTTCTTC
TRBV2	few	TRBJ2-5	TRBD1	CASGRDRGRETQYF	TGTGCCAGCGGCCGGGACAGGGGGCGAGAGACCCAGTACTTC
TRBV9	NA	TRBJ1-2	NA	CASSPQDVASYGYTF	TGTGCCAGCAGCCCCCAGGACGTAGCCTCCTATGGCTACACCTTC
TRBV19	NA	TRBJ1-1	NA	CASSVSMNTEAFF	TGTGCCTCAAGTGTATCGATGAACACTGAAGCTTTCTTT
TRBV27	NA	TRBJ1-5	NA	CASSKRGYRSGVWPQHF	TGTGCCAGCAGTAAAAGGGGTTACCGCTCTGGGGTATGGCCCCAGCATTTT
TRBV10-1	NA	TRBJ1-4	TRBD1	CASSERTGDNEKLFF	TGCGCCAGCAGTGAGCGGACAGGGGATAATGAAAAACTGTTTTTT
TRBV7-2	NA	TRBJ1-2	NA	CASSRRGLDANYGYTF	TGTGCCAGCAGCCGCCGTGGGTTGGATGCTAACTATGGCTACACCTTC
TRBV6-6	NA	TRBJ2-3	TRBD2	CASRRTSGSGTDTQYF	TGTGCCAGCAGACGGACTAGCGGGAGTGGCACAGATACGCAGTATTTT
TRBV4-3	NA	TRBJ2-5	TRBD2	CASSPRLAGEGETQYF	TGCGCCAGCAGCCCCCGACTAGCGGGAGAAGGAGAGACCCAGTACTTC
TRBV18	NA	TRBJ2-7	TRBD2	CASFSGLAGVGEQYF	TGTGCCAGCTTTTCAGGGCTAGCGGGAGTGGGAGAGCAGTACTTC
TRBV2	few	TRBJ2-7	TRBD1	CASRAGTGINEQYF	TGTGCCAGCAGAGCCGGGACAGGGATCAACGAGCAGTACTTC
TRBV21-1	NA	TRBJ2-5	NA	CASTPDGRETQYF	TGTGCCAGCACCCCGGACGGACGAGAGACCCAGTACTTC
TRBV28	NA	TRBJ1-2	NA	CASRDGGVGYGYTF	TGTGCCAGCAGGGACGGGGGGGTTGGCTATGGCTACACCTTC
TRBV5-1	NA	TRBJ2-2	TRBD1	CASSVQGPRTGELFF	TGCGCCAGCAGCGTACAGGGGCCCCGAACCGGGGAGCTGTTTTTT
TRBV5-4	NA	TRBJ2-3	NA	CASSPSAGTDTQYF	TGTGCCAGCAGCCCGTCGGCGGGCACAGATACGCAGTATTTT
TRBV10-3	once	TRBJ2-3	NA	CAILPGSTTDTQYF	TGTGCCATCCTCCCCGGTAGCACAACAGATACGCAGTATTTT
TRBV4-2	NA	TRBJ2-7	NA	CASSQDIGASYEQYF	TGTGCCAGCAGCCAAGACATAGGGGCCTCCTACGAGCAGTACTTC
TRBV27	few	TRBJ2-6	NA	CASSPRVSRGAGANVLTF	TGTGCCAGCAGTCCAAGAGTGAGCAGGGGGGCTGGGGCCAACGTCCTGACTTTC
TRBV29-1	NA	TRBJ1-2	TRBD1	CSVEIGGGQGFGYTF	TGCAGCGTTGAAATCGGTGGTGGACAGGGATTTGGCTACACCTTC
TRBV6-6	NA	TRBJ1-2	TRBD1	CASSNGQVLIPHGYTF	TGTGCCAGCAGTAACGGACAGGTTTTAATTCCTCATGGCTACACCTTC
TRBV28	NA	TRBJ2-6	NA	CAVSDSFSGANVLTF	TGTGCCGTCTCGGACAGTTTCTCTGGGGCCAACGTCCTGACTTTC
TRBV6-1	NA	TRBJ2-1	TRBD2	CASSGLAGGYEQFF	TGTGCCAGCAGTGGACTAGCGGGAGGATATGAGCAGTTCTTC
TRBV9	few	TRBJ2-7	NA	CASSVSGGAGLDEQYF	TGTGCCAGCAGCGTCTCTGGAGGGGCAGGGTTAGACGAGCAGTACTTC
TRBV30	NA	TRBJ1-2	NA	CAWSPGQNYGYTF	TGTGCCTGGAGCCCTGGGCAAAACTATGGCTACACCTTC
TRBV5-5	NA	TRBJ2-7	NA	CASSWIPGHSGSEQYF	TGTGCCAGCAGCTGGATTCCGGGACACTCGGGGAGCGAGCAGTACTTC
TRBV28	NA	TRBJ1-5	NA	CASSPRLKGNQPQHF	TGTGCCAGCAGTCCCCGGTTGAAGGGCAATCAGCCCCAGCATTTT
TRBV28	NA	TRBJ2-5	NA	CASSDPGHSGTQYF	TGTGCCAGCAGCGATCCGGGCCACTCAGGGACCCAGTACTTC
TRBV9	NA	TRBJ1-3	NA	CASSVRGTGNTIYF	TGTGCCAGCAGCGTAAGGGGGACTGGAAACACCATATATTTT
TRBV19	NA	TRBJ2-7	TRBD2	CASRGPSGSSAYEQYF	TGTGCCAGTAGAGGACCTAGCGGGAGCTCAGCCTACGAGCAGTACTTC
TRBV28	NA	TRBJ1-2	NA	CASRTGGSAGPSYGYTF	TGTGCCAGCAGAACAGGAGGTAGTGCAGGACCTTCCTATGGCTACACCTTC
TRBV28	NA	TRBJ1-4	NA	CASSLTKANEKLFF	TGTGCCAGCAGTTTAACCAAAGCAAATGAAAAACTGTTTTTT
TRBV6-1	NA	TRBJ2-7	NA	CASGGGNEQYF	TGTGCCAGCGGTGGGGGGAACGAGCAGTACTTC
TRBV7-2	NA	TRBJ2-7	NA	CASSLSSYEQYF	TGTGCCAGCAGCTTATCCTCCTACGAGCAGTACTTC
TRBV7-9	NA	TRBJ1-1	NA	CASSRAEKNTEAFF	TGTGCCAGCAGCCGCGCAGAGAAAAACACTGAAGCTTTCTTT
TRBV5-6	once	TRBJ2-3	NA	CASSDWTRPGDTQYF	TGTGCCAGCAGCGACTGGACACGGCCGGGGGATACGCAGTATTTT
TRBV29-1	once	TRBJ2-4	TRBD2	CSVETSGRIDIQYF	TGCAGCGTTGAGACTAGCGGGAGAATTGACATTCAGTACTTC
TRBV30	NA	TRBJ2-5	NA	CAWSEGAYQETQYF	TGTGCCTGGAGTGAGGGTGCGTACCAAGAGACCCAGTACTTC
TRBV11-2	NA	TRBJ2-3	TRBD2	CASSLYGRSTDTQYF	TGTGCCAGCAGCTTATACGGGAGGAGCACAGATACGCAGTATTTT
TRBV6-6	NA	TRBJ2-2	NA	CASRCTGTGELFF	TGTGCCAGCAGATGTACTGGCACCGGGGAGCTGTTTTTT
TRBV7-6	NA	TRBJ2-2	NA	CASSLLGNTGELFF	TGTGCCAGCAGCTTATTAGGGAACACCGGGGAGCTGTTTTTT
TRBV21-1	NA	TRBJ2-3	NA	CASSKVGGRASPTDTQYF	TGTGCCAGCAGCAAAGTTGGCGGGAGGGCCTCTCCCACAGATACGCAGTATTTT
TRBV9	NA	TRBJ2-5	TRBD2	CASSDSVGPSGDTAGETQYF	TGTGCCAGCAGCGACTCCGTAGGGCCTAGCGGAGACACAGCGGGGGAGACCCAGTACTTC
TRBV2	NA	TRBJ1-3	NA	CASSEYGPPNTIYF	TGTGCCAGCAGTGAATACGGCCCTCCAAACACCATATATTTT
TRBV5-1	NA	TRBJ2-7	TRBD1	CASSSSGQGVNEQYF	TGCGCCAGCAGCTCCTCGGGACAGGGTGTGAACGAGCAGTACTTC
TRBV6-6	NA	TRBJ1-1	TRBD1	CASSQTGAEAFF	TGTGCCAGCAGCCAGACAGGGGCTGAAGCTTTCTTT
TRBV19	NA	TRBJ2-2	NA	CASSIRTGSNTGELFF	TGTGCCAGTAGTATACGTACTGGGTCAAACACCGGGGAGCTGTTTTTT
TRBV27	NA	TRBJ2-3	TRBD2	CASSPWGLAGGDTQYF	TGTGCCAGCAGTCCTTGGGGACTAGCGGGTGGAGATACGCAGTATTTT
TRBV7-2	once	TRBJ1-2	NA	CASSLGTDLGGYTF	TGTGCCAGCAGCCTAGGGACGGACCTAGGTGGGTACACCTTC
TRBV7-6	once	TRBJ2-1	TRBD2	CASSHNSGSAGVNEQFF	TGTGCCAGCAGCCATAATAGCGGGAGTGCGGGGGTCAATGAGCAGTTCTTC
TRBV15	NA	TRBJ2-3	TRBD2	CATAAGTSGTDTQYF	TGTGCCACCGCAGCCGGGACTAGCGGCACAGATACGCAGTATTTT